Included here is one T cell receptor beta chain sequence, with context. Adult donors, all healthy and HIV-negative, had no recent acute infections or vaccinations. These data originate in a study of shared clonotypes between healthy human individuals. Looking at the study overall: Plates per donor: three CD4 naive, three CD4 memory, two CD8 naive, one CD8 memory.

The genomic DNA of each subset was split evenly across several immunoSEQ plates. Assay: immunoSEQ multiplex PCR; the TCRdb copy retains only in-frame clones and omits some. The table has around 510,000 clones, 95% to 96% seen once. CDR3 length: 13 residues. In germline, CDR1 is ENHRY, CDR2 SYGVKD. Trimming took 5 bases from V and 2 from J, leaving 9 bases between them. The sample consisted of naive CD4+ T cells sorted from blood. Noted subset: CD45RA+ positively selected. V usage is TRBV10-3 and J usage is TRBJ1-1; TRBD1 is a possible D gene (6 bases). The sequence was collected from a woman aged 25 to 39 in good health. CDR3: CAISRTENTEAFF. Written as DNA, the CDR3 is TGTGCCATCAGTAGGACAGAAAACACTGAAGCTTTCTTT.